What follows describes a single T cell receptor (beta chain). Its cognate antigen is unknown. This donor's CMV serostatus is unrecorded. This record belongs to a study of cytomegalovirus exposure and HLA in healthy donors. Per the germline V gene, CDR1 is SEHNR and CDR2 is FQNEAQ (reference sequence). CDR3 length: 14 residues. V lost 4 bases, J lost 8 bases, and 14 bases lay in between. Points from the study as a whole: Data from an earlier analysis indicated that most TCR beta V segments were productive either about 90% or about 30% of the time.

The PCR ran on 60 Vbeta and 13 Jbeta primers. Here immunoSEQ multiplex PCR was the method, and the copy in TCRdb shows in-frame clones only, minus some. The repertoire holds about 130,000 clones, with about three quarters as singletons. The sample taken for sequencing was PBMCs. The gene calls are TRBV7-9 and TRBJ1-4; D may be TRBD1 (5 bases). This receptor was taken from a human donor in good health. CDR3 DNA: TGTGCCAGCAGCTATCGACAGTTGGGGGAAAAACTGTTTTTT. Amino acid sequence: CASSYRQLGEKLFF.